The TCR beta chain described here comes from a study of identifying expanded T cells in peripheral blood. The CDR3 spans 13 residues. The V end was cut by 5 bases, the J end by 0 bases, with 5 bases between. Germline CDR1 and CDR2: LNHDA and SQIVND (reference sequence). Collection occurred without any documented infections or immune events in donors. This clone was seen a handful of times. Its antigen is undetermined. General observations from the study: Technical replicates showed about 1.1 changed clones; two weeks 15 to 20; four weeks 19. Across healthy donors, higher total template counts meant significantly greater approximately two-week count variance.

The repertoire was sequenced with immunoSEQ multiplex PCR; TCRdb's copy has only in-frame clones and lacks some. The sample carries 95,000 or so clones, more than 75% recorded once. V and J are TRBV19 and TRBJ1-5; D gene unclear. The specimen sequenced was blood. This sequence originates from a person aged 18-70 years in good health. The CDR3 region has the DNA TGTGCCAGTAGTCCCTATAGCAATCAGCCCCAGCATTTT. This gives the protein CASSPYSNQPQHF.